This is a list of T cell receptor beta chains from one sample in a study of blood T cell repertoires in COVID-19. Sequencing used immunoSEQ multiplex PCR; TCRdb keeps in-frame clones, though not all of them. The repertoire has about 180,000 clones, 80% to 90% of them found once; the top ten carry roughly 9.8%. The source material was peripheral blood. These receptors came from a human donor with active or convalescent COVID-19. The donor label of this sample is uncertain. The CDR3 runs from the conserved cysteine through the conserved F or W. A D gene is named only where the DNA matches it firmly. A clone size is listed for some rows: how often the clone was seen (once, few, many), or a class if it is expanded.

TRBJ2-1	TRBV12-3/TRBV12-4	once	.	CASSQEGYEQFF	TGTGCCAGCAGTCAAGAGGGATATGAGCAGTTCTTC
TRBJ2-4	TRBV12-3/TRBV12-4	.	.	CASSQEAKNIQYF	TGTGCCAGCTCACAGGAAGCCAAAAACATTCAGTACTTC
TRBJ2-2	TRBV28	.	TRBD1	CASSNRDRLTGELFF	TGTGCCAGCAGTAATCGGGACAGACTCACCGGGGAGCTGTTTTTT
TRBJ2-7	TRBV15	.	.	CATSRVRVESYEQYF	TGTGCCACCAGCAGAGTCAGGGTGGAGTCCTACGAGCAGTACTTC
TRBJ1-1	TRBV9	.	.	CASSVGLGGVRAFF	TGTGCCAGCAGCGTAGGGTTGGGAGGGGTTAGAGCTTTCTTT
TRBJ2-7	TRBV7-9	.	TRBD1	CASSLGRDSEYEQYF	TGTGCCAGCAGCTTAGGCCGGGACAGTGAATACGAGCAGTACTTC
TRBJ1-1	TRBV10-3	few	.	CAIKDSGITEAFF	TGTGCCATCAAAGACAGTGGCATAACTGAAGCTTTCTTT
TRBJ1-6	TRBV15	.	.	CATSSRTGRGLHF	TGTGCCACCAGCAGCCGAACAGGGCGAGGCCTCCACTTT
TRBJ1-6	TRBV30	few	.	CACVKAVGSPLHF	TGTGCCTGTGTAAAGGCGGTGGGTTCACCCCTCCACTTT
TRBJ1-2	TRBV4-1	.	TRBD1	CASSLQGAMDYGYTF	TGCGCCAGCAGCCTTCAGGGGGCGATGGACTATGGCTACACCTTC
TRBJ1-2	TRBV6-2/TRBV6-3	few	.	CASSYRENYGYTF	TGTGCCAGCAGTTATCGGGAGAACTATGGCTACACCTTC
TRBJ2-2	TRBV2	.	.	CASSVRGRWGTGELFF	TGTGCCAGCAGCGTCCGGGGGAGGTGGGGGACCGGGGAGCTGTTTTTT
TRBJ1-2	TRBV5-4	.	TRBD1	CASSWTQGANGYTF	TGTGCCAGCAGCTGGACACAGGGGGCGAACGGCTACACCTTC
TRBJ1-3	TRBV19	.	.	CASSITAGQGLLLGNTIYF	TGTGCCAGTAGTATCACAGCCGGCCAGGGCCTCCTATTGGGAAACACCATATATTTT
TRBJ2-2	TRBV9	.	.	CASSVRGRAAGGELFF	TGTGCCAGCAGCGTACGAGGCAGGGCCGCAGGGGGGGAGCTGTTTTTT
TRBJ2-7	TRBV30	.	TRBD2	CAWSVGLAGEQYF	TGTGCCTGGAGTGTCGGACTAGCGGGAGAGCAGTACTTC
TRBJ2-7	TRBV7-9	.	TRBD1	CASSPRTGLIEQYF	TGTGCCAGCAGCCCCCGGACAGGGTTGATCGAGCAGTACTTC
TRBJ2-3	TRBV5-1	.	.	CASSLGGPYTDTQYF	TGCGCCAGCAGCTTGGGCGGGCCTTACACAGATACGCAGTATTTT
TRBJ2-7	TRBV5-1	.	.	CASRSGGYEQYF	TGCGCCAGCCGTAGCGGAGGTTACGAGCAGTACTTC
TRBJ2-7	TRBV12-3/TRBV12-4	.	TRBD1	CASSTQQGYEQYF	TGTGCCAGCAGTACCCAACAGGGGTACGAGCAGTACTTC
TRBJ2-1	TRBV6-4	.	TRBD2	CASRPSGGAREQFF	TGTGCCAGCAGACCTAGCGGGGGGGCCCGGGAGCAGTTCTTC
TRBJ1-5	TRBV4-1	.	.	CASSQERQINQPQHF	TGCGCCAGCAGCCAAGAGAGGCAGATCAATCAGCCCCAGCATTTT
TRBJ1-1	TRBV19	once	.	CASSLEVGTEAFF	TGTGCCAGTAGTCTCGAGGTTGGGACTGAAGCTTTCTTT
TRBJ2-7	TRBV18	.	TRBD2	CASSRASGTYEQYF	TGTGCCAGCTCACGCGCTAGCGGAACCTACGAGCAGTACTTC